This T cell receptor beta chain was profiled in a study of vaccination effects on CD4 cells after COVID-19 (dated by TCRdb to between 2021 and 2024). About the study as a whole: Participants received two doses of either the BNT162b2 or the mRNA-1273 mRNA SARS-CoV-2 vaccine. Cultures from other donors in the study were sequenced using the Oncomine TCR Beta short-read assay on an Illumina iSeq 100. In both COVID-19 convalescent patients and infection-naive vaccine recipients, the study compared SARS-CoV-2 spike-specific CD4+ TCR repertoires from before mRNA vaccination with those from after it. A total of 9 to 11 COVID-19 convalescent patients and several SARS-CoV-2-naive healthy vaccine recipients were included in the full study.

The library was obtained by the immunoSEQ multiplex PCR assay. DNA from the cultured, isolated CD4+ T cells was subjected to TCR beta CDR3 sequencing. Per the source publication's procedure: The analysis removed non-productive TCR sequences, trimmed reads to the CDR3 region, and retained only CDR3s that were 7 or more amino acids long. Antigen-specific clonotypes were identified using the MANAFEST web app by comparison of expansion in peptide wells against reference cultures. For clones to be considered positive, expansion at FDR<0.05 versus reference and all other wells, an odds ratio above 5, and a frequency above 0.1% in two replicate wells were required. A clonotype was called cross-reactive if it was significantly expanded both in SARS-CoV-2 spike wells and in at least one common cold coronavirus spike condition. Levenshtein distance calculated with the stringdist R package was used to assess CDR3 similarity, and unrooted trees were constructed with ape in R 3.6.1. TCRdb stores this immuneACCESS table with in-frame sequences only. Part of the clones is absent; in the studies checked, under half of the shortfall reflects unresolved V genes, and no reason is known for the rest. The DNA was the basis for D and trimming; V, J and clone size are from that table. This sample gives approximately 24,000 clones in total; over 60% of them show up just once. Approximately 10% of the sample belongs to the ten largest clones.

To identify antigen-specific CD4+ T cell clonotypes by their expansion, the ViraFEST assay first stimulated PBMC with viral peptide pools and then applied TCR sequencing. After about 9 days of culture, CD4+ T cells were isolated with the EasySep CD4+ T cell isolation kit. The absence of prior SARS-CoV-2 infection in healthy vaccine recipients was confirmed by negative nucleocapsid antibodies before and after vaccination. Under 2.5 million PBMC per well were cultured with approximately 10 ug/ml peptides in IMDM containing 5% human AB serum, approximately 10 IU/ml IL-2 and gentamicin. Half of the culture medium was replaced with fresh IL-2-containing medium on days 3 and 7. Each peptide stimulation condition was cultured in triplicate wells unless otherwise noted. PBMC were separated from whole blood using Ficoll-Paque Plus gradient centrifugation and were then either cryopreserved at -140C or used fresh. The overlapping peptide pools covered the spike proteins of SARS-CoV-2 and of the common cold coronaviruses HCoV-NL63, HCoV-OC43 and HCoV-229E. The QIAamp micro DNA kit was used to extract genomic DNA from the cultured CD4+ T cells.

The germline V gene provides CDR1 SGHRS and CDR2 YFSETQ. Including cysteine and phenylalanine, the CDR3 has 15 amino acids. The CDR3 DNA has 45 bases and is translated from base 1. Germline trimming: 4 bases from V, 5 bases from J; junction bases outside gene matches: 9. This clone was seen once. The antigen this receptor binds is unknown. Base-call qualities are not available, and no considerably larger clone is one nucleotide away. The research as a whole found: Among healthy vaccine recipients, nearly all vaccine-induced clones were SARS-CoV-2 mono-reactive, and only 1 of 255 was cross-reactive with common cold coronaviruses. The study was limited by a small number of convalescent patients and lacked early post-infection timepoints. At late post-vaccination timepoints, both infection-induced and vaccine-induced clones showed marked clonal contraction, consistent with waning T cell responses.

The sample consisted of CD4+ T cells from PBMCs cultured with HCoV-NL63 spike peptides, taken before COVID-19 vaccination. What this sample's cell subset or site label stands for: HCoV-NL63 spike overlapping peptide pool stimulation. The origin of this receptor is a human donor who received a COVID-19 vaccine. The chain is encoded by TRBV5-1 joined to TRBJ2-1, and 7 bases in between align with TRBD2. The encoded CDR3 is CASSPGGRRDNEQFF. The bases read TGCGCCAGCAGCCCCGGCGGGAGAAGGGACAATGAGCAGTTCTTC.